These 23 T cell receptor beta chains share one sample of origin, sequenced in a study of naive and memory T cell subsets. These TCRs' antigens remain unknown. Both TRBC1 and TRBC2 were covered by a beta constant-region primer of two equimolar oligonucleotides. Ligated cDNA was amplified by four rounds of PCR with nested alpha and beta constant-region primers and SP2. One entry per CDR3 protein results from TCRdb running MiXCR on the UMI-ligation and nested PCR reads. The sample carries more than 95,000 distinct CDR3 sequences, roughly 14% recorded once. The study, taken as a whole, reports: A few larger clonotypes appeared in naive repertoires, especially CD8, possibly memory cells re-expressing CD45RA.

Sequencing was done on a sample of naive CD8+ T cells from blood. Receptors were obtained from a human donor in good health.

This clonotype turned up a few times. The chain recombines TRBV13 with TRBJ1-4; D is unclear. Trimming cost V 5 bases and J 0 bases, with 13 bases left between them. CDR1 is PRHDT and CDR2 is FYEKMQ in the germline V gene (reference sequence). The CDR3 has 16 amino acids. CDR3 nucleotide sequence: TGTGCCAGCAGCCCAAACCCAAGTGCAACTAATGAAAAACTGTTTTTT. Protein sequence: CASSPNPSATNEKLFF.

This clonotype was found many times. This chain connects TRBV7-3 to TRBJ2-1; TRBD2 matches at 8 bases. Unmatched junction bases numbered 4, after V lost 1 base and J lost 5 bases. Looked up from germline, CDR1 is SGHTA and CDR2 is FQGTGA. The CDR3 is 15 amino acids. In nucleotides, the CDR3 is TGTGCCAGCAGCTTAAGGGCGGGAGGCCACAATGAGCAGTTCTTC. Its protein is CASSLRAGGHNEQFF.

This clonotype was seen only a few times. V usage is TRBV27 and J usage is TRBJ1-1; D is uncertain. The CDR3 extends over 12 amino acids. Germline CDR1 is MNHEY and CDR2 is SMNVEV (reference sequence). Trimming left V 7 bases short and J 6 bases short, with 12 bases between. As DNA, the CDR3 is TGTGCCAGCATGCCCCGTGGGGCTGAAGCTTTCTTT. Translated, it gives CASMPRGAEAFF.

This clonotype was counted between two and nine times. The chain combines TRBV11-1 with TRBJ2-1, with D possibly TRBD2 on 5 matching bases. CDR3 length: 16 amino acids. Trimming removed 1 base at V and 0 bases at J, with 10 bases between. The germline CDR1 and CDR2 sequences are SGHAT and FQDESV (reference sequence). The DNA for the CDR3 is TGTGCCAGCAGCTTAGAGCGGATCAGCTCCTACAATGAGCAGTTCTTC. Amino acids: CASSLERISSYNEQFF. Looking up the rest from reference TRBV11-1 and TRBJ2-1 gives the full variable domain: EAEVAQSPRYKITEKSQAVAFWCDPISGHATLYWYRQILGQGPELLVQFQDESVVDDSQLPKDRFSAERLKGVDSTLKIQPAELGDSAMYLCASSLERISSYNEQFFGPGTRLTVL.

At least ten counts were recorded for this clonotype. The rearrangement joins TRBV12-3 or TRBV12-4 to TRBJ1-5, with a tentative D call TRBD1 (5 bases). V lost 3 bases, J lost 1 base, and 7 bases lay in between. This CDR3 comprises 14 residues. This CDR3 is CASSLWGSNQPQHF. Written as DNA, the CDR3 is TGTGCCAGCAGTTTGTGGGGGAGCAATCAGCCCCAGCATTTT.

In this sample, this clonotype turned up many times. This chain uses TRBV11-2 with TRBJ2-3, with TRBD2 matching 13 bases. V lost 1 base, J lost 6 bases, and 4 bases stayed unmatched. Germline loops: CDR1 SGHAT, CDR2 FQNNGV. This CDR3 spans 16 amino acids. CDR3 in amino acids: CASSLGTSGSADTQYF. In DNA form, the CDR3 reads TGTGCCAGCAGCTTAGGGACTAGCGGGAGTGCTGATACGCAGTATTTT.

This clonotype was counted only a few times. This rearrangement joins TRBV7-9 to TRBJ2-1; 10 bases agree with TRBD2. The V gene end was trimmed by 1 base and the J gene end by 6 bases; junction bases not matched to a gene: 9. Germline V gene lookup returns CDR1 SEHNR and CDR2 FQNEAQ (reference sequence). This CDR3 is 17 amino acids long. The CDR3 loop reads CASSLGASSGSPNEQFF. The CDR3 DNA reads TGTGCCAGCAGCTTAGGGGCCTCTAGCGGGAGTCCCAATGAGCAGTTCTTC.

This clonotype was detected only a few times. The CDR3 bases are TGCAGTGCTCTTACCCAGGGGGACGGGGAGCTGTTTTTT. Translated: CSALTQGDGELFF. The chain combines TRBV20-1 with TRBJ2-2; 7 nucleotides agree with TRBD1. CDR3 length equals 13 residues. Germline values: CDR1 DFQATT, CDR2 SNEGSKA (reference sequence). With 5 bases clipped from V and 7 bases from J, the junction kept 7 bases outside the gene matches.

J is TRBJ2-3 and V is TRBV5-5; 9 positions match TRBD1. Germline loops: CDR1 SGHKS, CDR2 YYEKEE (reference sequence). This CDR3 region has 15 residues. J lost 1 base, V lost 0 bases, and 0 bases had no gene match. Here the CDR3 reads CASSLGTGGTDTQYF. In nucleotides, the CDR3 is TGTGCCAGCAGCTTGGGGACAGGGGGCACAGATACGCAGTATTTT.

The rearrangement links TRBV4-1 to TRBJ2-7; 9 bases fit TRBD1. This CDR3 region has 15 residues. The J segment lost 2 bases and the V segment lost 2 bases, leaving 4 bases of the junction unmatched. CDR1 MGHRA and CDR2 YSYEKL come from the germline V gene. The CDR3 sequence: CASSQTDRGAYEQYF. The CDR3 coding sequence is TGCGCCAGCAGCCAAACGGACAGGGGAGCCTACGAGCAGTACTTC.

This clonotype was observed many times. V usage is TRBV30 and J usage is TRBJ1-5; a weak D match, TRBD1 (5 bases). The V end lost 1 base, the J end lost 5 bases, and 15 bases lay between the germline ends. The V gene's germline CDR1 is GTSNPN and CDR2 SVGIG (reference sequence). There are 15 residues in the CDR3. CDR3 amino acids: CAWSAHLGGDQPQHF. DNA for the CDR3: TGTGCCTGGAGTGCCCACCTGGGGGGTGATCAGCCCCAGCATTTT.

This clonotype was counted many times. The V gene is TRBV10-2, the J gene TRBJ2-1; 10 positions agree with TRBD2. The trim removed 10 bases at V and 5 bases at J, leaving 8 bases unmatched. Germline V lookup: CDR1 WSHSY, CDR2 SAAADI. The CDR3 runs 14 residues. CDR3 DNA sequence: TGCGCCACCCAGGGACTAGCGCCCCACAATGAGCAGTTCTTC. It encodes CATQGLAPHNEQFF.

This clonotype has at least ten counts. Here the CDR3 reads CASSHPGDLRNTEAFF. CDR3 bases: TGTGCCAGCAGCCATCCAGGGGACCTCAGGAACACTGAAGCTTTCTTT. The chain has TRBV5-4 and TRBJ1-1; maybe TRBD1 (6 bases). Germline CDR1 reads SGHNT; CDR2 reads YYREEE (reference sequence). Trimming removed 4 bases from V and 1 base from J, with 17 bases in between. This CDR3 spans 16 amino acids.

This clonotype was seen more than once but under ten times. This chain connects TRBV28 to TRBJ2-3, with 8 bases aligning to TRBD1. The CDR3 has 14 residues. V gave up 5 bases and J gave up 7 bases; unmatched junction bases: 8. Germline assignment: CDR1 MDHEN and CDR2 SYDVKM. The CDR3 protein is CASSPSTGENTQYF. Here the CDR3 DNA reads TGTGCCAGCAGTCCCTCGACAGGGGAAAATACGCAGTATTTT.

This clonotype was detected many times. This chain connects TRBV19 to TRBJ2-1; no clear D gene. The length of the CDR3 is 11 residues. The V end was cut by 3 bases, the J end by 10 bases, with 7 bases between. Germline CDR1 is LNHDA and CDR2 is SQIVND (reference sequence). The CDR3 bases are TGTGCCAGTAGTATCAGCCGGGAGCAGTTCTTC. Translating gives CASSISREQFF.

Only a few counts were recorded for this clonotype. The V call is TRBV12-3 or TRBV12-4, the J call TRBJ2-5; the D gene is possibly TRBD2 (8 bases). The CDR3 totals 13 residues. With 6 bases removed from V and 4 bases from J, the gap between germline ends came to 12 bases. This CDR3 is CASSGRGRETQYF. Written as DNA, the CDR3 is TGTGCCAGCAGCGGGAGGGGGCGAGAGACCCAGTACTTC.

CDR3: CASSLSDFQAFF. Here the CDR3 DNA reads TGTGCCAGCAGCTTAAGTGACTTCCAAGCTTTCTTT. The chain joins TRBV7-9 to TRBJ1-1; the D is unclear. The germline V gene has CDR1 SEHNR and CDR2 FQNEAQ (reference sequence). The CDR3 has 12 amino acids. V was shortened by 2 bases and J by 9 bases, with 10 bases between the two germline ends.

The gene calls are TRBV29-1 and TRBJ2-7, with 9 bases that match TRBD1. Germline CDR1 is SQVTM and CDR2 is ANQGSEA. This CDR3 comprises 16 residues. The V and J ends lost 1 base and 1 base, in that order; junction bases with no gene match: 8. CDR3 loop: CSVEGAAGTGSYEQYF. DNA of the CDR3: TGCAGCGTTGAAGGAGCGGCCGGGACAGGGTCCTACGAGCAGTACTTC.

This clonotype was observed many times. The chain couples TRBV12-3 or TRBV12-4 to TRBJ2-7; a weak D match, TRBD2 (7 bases). The CDR3 has 14 amino acids. The V end lost 3 bases, the J end lost 6 bases, and 15 bases lay between the germline ends. The CDR3 coding sequence is TGTGCCAGCAGTTTCGGGGAGGGGGTAGGCGAGCAGTACTTC. This encodes CASSFGEGVGEQYF.

This clonotype was counted many times. The chain couples TRBV7-8 to TRBJ1-1, with D possibly matching TRBD1 (6 bases). Germline CDR1 is SGHVS and CDR2 is FQNEAQ. The CDR3 is 17 residues long. V lost 5 bases and J 0 bases, leaving 19 bases between the germline ends. For the CDR3, the DNA is TGTGCCAGCAGCGCTAACACAGGGATAGCTTTGAACACTGAAGCTTTCTTT. Its translation: CASSANTGIALNTEAFF.

This clonotype has a handful of counts. The CDR3 loop reads CASSIGNTIYF. CDR3 nucleotides: TGTGCCAGTAGTATCGGAAACACCATATATTTT. The rearrangement links TRBV19 to TRBJ1-3; D is ambiguous. The CDR3 contains 11 residues. Trimming left V 3 bases short and J 4 bases short, with 1 base between. Germline-derived CDR1 and CDR2 are LNHDA and SQIVND (reference sequence). Full variable domain (missing parts from reference TRBV19 and TRBJ1-3): DGGITQSPKYLFRKEGQNVTLSCEQNLNHDAMYWYRQDPGQGLRLIYYSQIVNDFQKGDIAEGYSVSREKKESFPLTVTSAQKNPTAFYLCASSIGNTIYFGEGSWLTVV.

The chain couples TRBV6-6 to TRBJ2-3, with 7 nucleotides matching TRBD2. The CDR3 runs to 12 residues. The germline V gene encodes CDR1 MNHNY and CDR2 SVGAGI (reference sequence). Losses at the gene ends were 8 bases for V and 6 bases for J; bases not matched to a gene: 5. CDR3 region: CASGLGPDTQYF. The CDR3 DNA sequence: TGTGCCAGCGGACTAGGTCCGGATACGCAGTATTTT.

Only a few counts were recorded for this clonotype. V usage is TRBV7-8 and J usage is TRBJ1-2; weak D call: TRBD1 (6 bases). Trimming removed 5 bases at V and 2 bases at J, with 15 bases between. The CDR3 has 15 amino acids. Germline assignment: CDR1 SGHVS and CDR2 FQNEAQ. The CDR3 is CASSISGGRNYGYTF. The CDR3 DNA reads as TGTGCCAGCAGCATTAGCGGGGGGCGCAACTATGGCTACACCTTC.